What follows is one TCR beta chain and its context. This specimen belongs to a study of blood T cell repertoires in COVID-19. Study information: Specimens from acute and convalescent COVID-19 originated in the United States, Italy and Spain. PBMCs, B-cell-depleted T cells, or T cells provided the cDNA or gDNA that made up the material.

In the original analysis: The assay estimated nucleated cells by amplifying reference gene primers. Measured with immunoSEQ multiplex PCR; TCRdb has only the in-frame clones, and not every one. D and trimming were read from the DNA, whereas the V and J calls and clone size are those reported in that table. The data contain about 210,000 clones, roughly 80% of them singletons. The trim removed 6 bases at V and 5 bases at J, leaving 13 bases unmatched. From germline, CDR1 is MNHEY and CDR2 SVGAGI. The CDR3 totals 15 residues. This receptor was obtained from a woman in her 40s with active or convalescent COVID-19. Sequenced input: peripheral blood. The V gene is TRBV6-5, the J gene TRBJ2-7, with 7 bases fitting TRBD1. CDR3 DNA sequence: TGTGCCAGCAGCAGGGGGACACCGGATGGCGACGAGCAGTACTTC. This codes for CASSRGTPDGDEQYF.